What follows are 23 T cell receptor beta chains derived from one specimen sequenced in a study of shared clonotypes between healthy human individuals (dated by TCRdb to about 2020). Library preparation employed the immunoSEQ multiplex PCR assay. The table was pulled from immuneACCESS by TCRdb, which kept in-frame rearrangements only. Such tables lose some clones; where checked, under half of the loss comes from unresolved V genes, and the rest has no known cause. For this sample there are more than 550,000 clones; 55% to 75% appear just once. The ten top clones hold over 1.5% of the sample. What was sequenced was memory CD4+ T cells sorted from blood. This specimen's cell subset or site label, per the study, means: CD45RA-negative fraction. The receptor source for this set is a woman under 40 in good health.

This clone was observed at least ten times. The rearrangement links TRBV6-5 to TRBJ1-2; maybe TRBD1 (6 bases). CDR1 and CDR2 from the germline V gene are MNHEY and SVGAGI. The germline V and J ends were trimmed by 6 bases and 7 bases, with 9 bases remaining between them. The CDR3 totals 11 residues. CDR3 region: CASSAGAGYTF. DNA of the CDR3: TGTGCCAGCAGCGCAGGGGCTGGCTACACCTTC.

The V and J genes are TRBV25-1 and TRBJ2-2; 8 bases are a match to TRBD1. J was trimmed by 5 bases and V by 3 bases; bases with no gene match: 8. Germline V CDR1 and CDR2: MGHDK, SYGVNS. The CDR3 totals 16 residues. In nucleotides, the CDR3 is TGTGCCAGCAGTGATACCGGGACAGGTGGAACCGGGGAGCTGTTTTTT. This encodes CASSDTGTGGTGELFF.

V is TRBV11-1 and J is TRBJ2-5; D unresolved. The closer fit of TRBJ2-7 to the DNA end suggests the J call may be wrong. Germline V lookup: CDR1 SGHAT, CDR2 FQDESV (reference sequence). The CDR3 has 14 amino acids. The CDR3 spells CASSRPSTSYEQYF. The CDR3 DNA is TGTGCCAGCAGCCGGCCTTCTACTTCCTACGAGCAGTACTTC.

On this clone: Other DNA sequences in the sample encode the same CDR3. V usage is TRBV7-8 and J usage is TRBJ2-5, with D perhaps matching TRBD2 (6 bases). Trimming removed 4 bases at V and 3 bases at J, with 12 bases between. Per germline, CDR1 SGHVS and CDR2 FQNEAQ. This CDR3 is built from 14 residues. The CDR3 DNA reads as TGTGCCAGCAGCTCACGGGACTCAAAAGAGACCCAGTACTTC. The encoded protein is CASSSRDSKETQYF.

This clone has a handful of counts. The V and J genes are TRBV29-1 and TRBJ2-5; 7 nucleotides agree with TRBD2. Germline trimming cut 2 bases from V and 5 bases from J; bases unmatched to any gene: 17. CDR1 and CDR2 from the germline V gene are SQVTM and ANQGSEA. The CDR3 totals 17 residues. Written as DNA, the CDR3 is TGCAGCGTTGAACGGTTGGGAGCGGGAACGGGATGGGAGACCCAGTACTTC. Encoded protein: CSVERLGAGTGWETQYF.

This clone was detected only a few times. In DNA, the CDR3 is TGTGCCAGTACCGGGGACAGAAATCAGCCCCAGCATTTT. Its protein is CASTGDRNQPQHF. This chain joins TRBV19 and TRBJ1-5, with 7 positions matching TRBD1. J was trimmed by 4 bases and V by 7 bases; bases with no gene match: 4. The CDR3 sequence is 13 residues long. CDR1 is LNHDA, CDR2 SQIVND, per germline (reference sequence). Based on the CDR3 plus reference TRBV19 and TRBJ1-5, the full variable domain is DGGITQSPKYLFRKEGQNVTLSCEQNLNHDAMYWYRQDPGQGLRLIYYSQIVNDFQKGDIAEGYSVSREKKESFPLTVTSAQKNPTAFYLCASTGDRNQPQHFGDGTRLSIL.

This chain connects TRBV28 to TRBJ1-2, with 7 bases matching TRBD1. The ends lost 3 bases at V and 2 bases at J; junction bases unmatched: 6. The CDR3 has 15 amino acids. Germline loops: CDR1 MDHEN, CDR2 SYDVKM. The CDR3 DNA reads as TGTGCCAGCAGTTTTAGGGGGCGATCGAACTATGGCTACACCTTC. It encodes CASSFRGRSNYGYTF.

V and J are TRBV5-1 and TRBJ2-1; 9 nucleotides agree with TRBD2. V was pared by 0 bases and J by 1 base, with 5 bases of the junction left unmatched. Germline V gene data show CDR1 as SGHRS and CDR2 as YFSETQ. This CDR3 has 17 amino acids. The CDR3 nucleotides are TGCGCCAGCAGCTTGGCCGCTGGACTAGCGTCCTACAATGAGCAGTTCTTC. Its translation: CASSLAAGLASYNEQFF.

This clone was seen a handful of times. This chain uses TRBV19 with TRBJ1-5; no definite D call. From germline, CDR1 is LNHDA and CDR2 SQIVND (reference sequence). V shed 3 bases and J shed 0 bases, with 15 bases lying between them. The CDR3 is made up of 17 amino acids. CDR3: CASSITSSTYSNQPQHF. CDR3 DNA: TGTGCCAGTAGTATCACCTCCTCCACTTATAGCAATCAGCCCCAGCATTTT.

The sample holds a few counts of this clone. V and J are TRBV6-5 and TRBJ1-4; no firm D call. The CDR3 totals 13 residues. The ends were cut back, 0 bases at V and 12 bases at J, with 11 bases in the middle. CDR1 is MNHEY, CDR2 SVGAGI, per germline. CDR3 in amino acids: CASSYSQTGELFF. For the CDR3, the DNA is TGTGCCAGCAGTTACTCACAGACTGGGGAACTGTTTTTT.

This chain joins TRBV7-3 and TRBJ1-5; unclear D gene. V shed 4 bases and J shed 12 bases, with 4 bases lying between them. Germline assignment: CDR1 SGHTA and CDR2 FQGTGA. This CDR3 has 9 amino acids. The CDR3 loop is CASSSSQHF. CDR3 DNA: TGTGCCAGCAGCTCCAGCCAGCATTTT.

The V and J genes are TRBV30 and TRBJ1-1; D might be TRBD1 (6 bases). Trimming took 1 base from V and 8 from J, leaving 17 bases between them. CDR3 length: 14 amino acids. Per the germline V gene, CDR1 is GTSNPN and CDR2 is SVGIG (reference sequence). CDR3 nucleotides: TGTGCCTGGAGTGCCCAGGGGACGGCGCGAGAAGCTTTCTTT. Amino acids: CAWSAQGTAREAFF.

This clone was recorded only once. J is TRBJ2-1 and V is TRBV9; 7 positions match TRBD2. Trimming removed 4 bases from V and 5 bases from J; junction bases left unmatched: 3. CDR1 SGDLS and CDR2 YYNGEE come from the germline V gene. The CDR3 totals 13 residues. CDR3 DNA: TGTGCCAGCAGCAGGCTAGCGGACAATGAGCAGTTCTTC. Its translation is CASSRLADNEQFF.

The chain employs TRBV5-1 and TRBJ1-2, with 12 bases matching TRBD1. CDR1 and CDR2 from the germline V gene are SGHRS and YFSETQ. This CDR3 has 14 amino acids. With V trimmed by 4 bases and J by 6 bases, 4 bases remained unmatched. CDR3 DNA sequence: TGCGCCAGCAGCGGGGGACAGGGGGCTCATGGCTACACCTTC. Translated, it gives CASSGGQGAHGYTF.

The chain links TRBV18 to TRBJ2-1; the D call may be TRBD1 or TRBD2 (6 bases each). The V and J ends lost 1 base and 2 bases respectively, with 18 bases between them. The CDR3 spans 18 residues. Germline lookup yields CDR1 KGHSH and CDR2 LQKENI. CDR3 sequence: CASSPLGGGTPTYNEQFF. DNA of the CDR3: TGTGCCAGCTCACCACTCGGGGGCGGGACACCTACCTACAATGAGCAGTTCTTC.

This clone has only a few counts. The rearrangement joins TRBV2 to TRBJ1-5, with a tentative D call TRBD1 (6 bases). Germline V gene sequence: CDR1 SNHLY, CDR2 FYNNEI. Trimming left V 5 bases short and J 4 bases short, with 12 bases between. The CDR3 spans 14 residues. The chain's CDR3 is CASSPAQGNQPQHF. In DNA, the CDR3 is TGTGCCAGCAGTCCCGCGCAGGGGAATCAGCCCCAGCATTTT.

This clone was detected only a few times. V and J are TRBV25-1 and TRBJ2-5; 8 nucleotides agree with TRBD2. Germline assignment: CDR1 MGHDK and CDR2 SYGVNS. This CDR3 comprises 14 residues. The junction had 7 bases not matched to a gene; V was cut back by 6 bases and J by 4 bases. CDR3 nucleotides: TGTGCCAGCAGGCCGGTGGGACTAGGAGAGACCCAGTACTTC. It codes for CASRPVGLGETQYF.

The CDR3 is CASSKWKSGRVVNEQFF. The CDR3 DNA reads TGTGCCAGCAGTAAATGGAAAAGCGGGAGAGTAGTCAATGAGCAGTTCTTC. The V gene is TRBV28, the J gene TRBJ2-1, with 8 bases identical to TRBD2. V was pared by 5 bases and J by 6 bases, with 15 bases of the junction left unmatched. This CDR3 region has 17 residues. The germline gives CDR1 MDHEN, CDR2 SYDVKM.

CDR3: CSVVPGISYNEQFF. CDR3 DNA: TGCAGCGTTGTTCCGGGAATCTCCTACAATGAGCAGTTCTTC. V usage is TRBV29-1 and J usage is TRBJ2-1, with a tentative D call TRBD2 (5 bases). The V end was cut by 4 bases, the J end by 0 bases, with 10 bases between. The germline V gene encodes CDR1 SQVTM and CDR2 ANQGSEA. The CDR3 consists of 14 residues.

The chain joins TRBV27 to TRBJ2-7; D is perhaps TRBD1 (6 bases). V was clipped by 5 bases and J by 3 bases, with 14 bases between them. This CDR3 spans 14 amino acids. In germline, CDR1 is MNHEY, CDR2 SMNVEV (reference sequence). The CDR3, as DNA: TGTGCCAGCAGTGCGAACACAGGGTACTACGAGCAGTACTTC. It encodes CASSANTGYYEQYF.

The chain links TRBV29-1 to TRBJ2-3, with 10 bases identical to TRBD2. The CDR3 length is 16 residues. The germline V gene has CDR1 SQVTM and CDR2 ANQGSEA. V gave up 1 base and J gave up 4 bases; unmatched junction bases: 8. The CDR3 region has the DNA TGCAGCGTTGAAGGTCTCGGTCTAGCGGGAGCAGATACGCAGTATTTT. Translation: CSVEGLGLAGADTQYF.

The chain joins TRBV18 to TRBJ2-7; TRBD1 matches 12 bases. CDR3 length: 18 amino acids. From germline, CDR1 is KGHSH and CDR2 LQKENI. V gave up 0 bases and J gave up 3 bases; unmatched junction bases: 9. The DNA of the CDR3 is TGTGCCAGCTCACCACCGATCCCCGGGACAGGGGGCCTCTACGAGCAGTACTTC. It codes for CASSPPIPGTGGLYEQYF.

V gene TRBV7-9 combines with J gene TRBJ1-1; D call uncertain. V was trimmed by 1 base and J by 4 bases, leaving 10 bases between them. The CDR3 length is 14 residues. Germline V gives CDR1 SEHNR, CDR2 FQNEAQ (reference sequence). In DNA form, the CDR3 reads TGTGCCAGCAGCTTAGTTCCAGGTGGCACTGAAGCTTTCTTT. Its protein product is CASSLVPGGTEAFF.